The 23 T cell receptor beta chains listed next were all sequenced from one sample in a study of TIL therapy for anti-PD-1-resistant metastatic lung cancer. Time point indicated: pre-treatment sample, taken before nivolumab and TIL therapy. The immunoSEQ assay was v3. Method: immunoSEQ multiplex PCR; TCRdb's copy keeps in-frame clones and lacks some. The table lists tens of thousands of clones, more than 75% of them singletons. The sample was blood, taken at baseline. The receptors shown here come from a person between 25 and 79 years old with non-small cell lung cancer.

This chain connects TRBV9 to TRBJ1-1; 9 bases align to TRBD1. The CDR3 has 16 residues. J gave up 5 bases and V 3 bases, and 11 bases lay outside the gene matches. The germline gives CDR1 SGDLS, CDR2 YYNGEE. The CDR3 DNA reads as TGTGCCAGCAGCGGGGGACAGGGAGAGCGGAGGACTGAAGCTTTCTTT. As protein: CASSGGQGERRTEAFF. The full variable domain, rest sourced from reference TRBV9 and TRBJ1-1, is DSGVTQTPKHLITATGQRVTLRCSPRSGDLSVYWYQQSLDQGLQFLIQYYNGEERAKGNILERFSAQQFPDLHSELNLSSLELGDSALYFCASSGGQGERRTEAFFGQGTRLTVV.

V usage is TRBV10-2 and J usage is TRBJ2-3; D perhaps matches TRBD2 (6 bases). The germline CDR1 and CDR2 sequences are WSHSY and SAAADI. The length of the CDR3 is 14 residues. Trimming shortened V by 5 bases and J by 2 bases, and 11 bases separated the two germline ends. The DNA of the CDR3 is TGCGCCAGCAGTATTAGCGGATCCACAGATACGCAGTATTTT. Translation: CASSISGSTDTQYF.

The CDR3 DNA reads TGTGCCAGCAGTGCGGGACCGAGCTACGAGCAGTACTTC. This encodes CASSAGPSYEQYF. This sequence joins TRBV6-4 and TRBJ2-7; D may correspond to TRBD1 or TRBD2 (5 bases each). V dropped 4 bases and J dropped 3 bases, with 10 bases sitting between them. Per the germline V gene, CDR1 is MRHNA and CDR2 is SNTAGT. This CDR3 has 13 residues.

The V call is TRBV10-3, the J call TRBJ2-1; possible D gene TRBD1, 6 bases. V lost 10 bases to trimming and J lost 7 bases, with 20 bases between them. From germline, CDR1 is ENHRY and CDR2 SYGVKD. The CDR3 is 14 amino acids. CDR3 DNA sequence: TGTGCCACCCGTGGAGGTCTACAGGGTAATGAGCAGTTCTTC. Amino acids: CATRGGLQGNEQFF.

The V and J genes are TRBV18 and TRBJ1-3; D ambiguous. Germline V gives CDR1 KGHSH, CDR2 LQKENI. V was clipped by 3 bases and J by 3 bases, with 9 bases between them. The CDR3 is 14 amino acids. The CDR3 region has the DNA TGTGCCAGCTCACCGGGTCAGCTTGGAAACACCATATATTTT. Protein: CASSPGQLGNTIYF.

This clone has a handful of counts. The chain's CDR3 is CASSETPGLAGGNNEQFF. CDR3 sequence (DNA): TGTGCCAGCAGTGAAACACCGGGACTAGCGGGAGGGAACAATGAGCAGTTCTTC. This sequence joins TRBV2 and TRBJ2-1; the match to TRBD2 covers 16 bases. The CDR3 has 18 amino acids. The V and J ends lost 2 bases and 5 bases, in that order; junction bases with no gene match: 6. The germline V gene encodes CDR1 SNHLY and CDR2 FYNNEI.

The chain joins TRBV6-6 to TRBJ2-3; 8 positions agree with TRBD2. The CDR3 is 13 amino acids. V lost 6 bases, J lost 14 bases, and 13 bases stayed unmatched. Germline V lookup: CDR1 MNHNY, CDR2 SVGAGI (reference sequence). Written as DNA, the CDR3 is TGTGCCAGCAGGGACGGCGCGGGGGGAAATAGGTATTTT. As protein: CASRDGAGGNRYF.

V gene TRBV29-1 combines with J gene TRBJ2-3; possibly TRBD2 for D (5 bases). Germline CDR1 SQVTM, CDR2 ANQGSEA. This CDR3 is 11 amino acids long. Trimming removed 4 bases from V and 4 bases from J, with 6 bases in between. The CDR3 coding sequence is TGCAGCGTTGTCGGGGCAGATACGCAGTATTTT. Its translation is CSVVGADTQYF.

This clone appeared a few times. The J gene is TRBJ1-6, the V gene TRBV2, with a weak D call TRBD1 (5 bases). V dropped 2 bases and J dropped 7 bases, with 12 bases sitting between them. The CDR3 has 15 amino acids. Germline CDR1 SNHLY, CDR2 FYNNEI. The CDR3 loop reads CASSETAGQNSPLHF. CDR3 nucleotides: TGTGCCAGCAGTGAAACCGCAGGGCAAAATTCACCCCTCCACTTT.

CDR3 coding DNA: TGCGCCAGCAGCCAAGGAAGTTACTCCTACGAGCAGTACTTC. Protein product: CASSQGSYSYEQYF. The rearrangement joins TRBV4-1 to TRBJ2-7; D remains ambiguous. The CDR3 has 14 residues. Germline CDR1 MGHRA, CDR2 YSYEKL. The V end lost 1 base, the J end lost 0 bases, and 7 bases lay between the germline ends.

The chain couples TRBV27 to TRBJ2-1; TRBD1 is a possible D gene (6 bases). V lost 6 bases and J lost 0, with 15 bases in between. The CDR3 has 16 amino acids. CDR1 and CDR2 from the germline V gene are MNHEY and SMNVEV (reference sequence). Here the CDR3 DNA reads TGTGCCAGCAGGCCGGGACAAGAGAGCTCCTACAATGAGCAGTTCTTC. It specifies CASRPGQESSYNEQFF.

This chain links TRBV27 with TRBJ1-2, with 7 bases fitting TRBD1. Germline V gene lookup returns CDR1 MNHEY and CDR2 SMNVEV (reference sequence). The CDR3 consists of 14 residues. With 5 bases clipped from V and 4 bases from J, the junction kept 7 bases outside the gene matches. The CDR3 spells CASSPGTDFYGYTF. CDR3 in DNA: TGTGCCAGCAGTCCCGGGACAGACTTCTATGGCTACACCTTC.

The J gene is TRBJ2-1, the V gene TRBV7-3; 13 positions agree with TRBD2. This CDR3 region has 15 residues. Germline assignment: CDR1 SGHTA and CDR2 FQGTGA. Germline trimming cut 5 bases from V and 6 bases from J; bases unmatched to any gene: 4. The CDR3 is CASSLTSGGANEQFF. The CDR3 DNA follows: TGTGCCAGCAGCCTCACTAGCGGGGGGGCCAATGAGCAGTTCTTC.

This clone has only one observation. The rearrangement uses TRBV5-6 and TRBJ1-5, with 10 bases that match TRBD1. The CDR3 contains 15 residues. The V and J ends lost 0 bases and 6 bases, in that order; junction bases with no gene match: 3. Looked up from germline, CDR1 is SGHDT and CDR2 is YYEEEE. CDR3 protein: CASSLGTGGTQPQHF. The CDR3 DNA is TGTGCCAGCAGCTTGGGGACAGGGGGGACTCAGCCCCAGCATTTT.

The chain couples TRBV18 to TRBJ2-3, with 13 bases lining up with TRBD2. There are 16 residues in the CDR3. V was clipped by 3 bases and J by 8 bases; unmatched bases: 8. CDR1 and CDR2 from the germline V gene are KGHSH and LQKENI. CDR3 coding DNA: TGTGCCAGCTCACCTCTGACTAGCGGGGGGTCCCTTACGCAGTATTTT. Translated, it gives CASSPLTSGGSLTQYF.

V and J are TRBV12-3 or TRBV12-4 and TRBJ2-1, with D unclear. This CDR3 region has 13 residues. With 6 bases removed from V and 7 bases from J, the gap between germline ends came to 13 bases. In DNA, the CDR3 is TGTGCCAGCAGCCCTGCCCCTAAGAATGAGCAGTTCTTC. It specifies CASSPAPKNEQFF.

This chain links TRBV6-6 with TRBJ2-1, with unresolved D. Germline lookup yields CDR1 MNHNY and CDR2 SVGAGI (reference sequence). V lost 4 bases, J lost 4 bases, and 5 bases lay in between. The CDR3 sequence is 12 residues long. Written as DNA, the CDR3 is TGTGCCAGCAGTTTGGAGTACAATGAGCAGTTCTTC. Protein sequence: CASSLEYNEQFF.

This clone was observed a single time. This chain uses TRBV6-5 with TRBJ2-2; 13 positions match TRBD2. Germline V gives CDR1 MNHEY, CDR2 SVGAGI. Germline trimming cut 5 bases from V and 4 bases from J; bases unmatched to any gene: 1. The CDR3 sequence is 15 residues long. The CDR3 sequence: CASSRTSGGTGELFF. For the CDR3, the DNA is TGTGCCAGCAGTCGGACTAGCGGGGGCACCGGGGAGCTGTTTTTT.

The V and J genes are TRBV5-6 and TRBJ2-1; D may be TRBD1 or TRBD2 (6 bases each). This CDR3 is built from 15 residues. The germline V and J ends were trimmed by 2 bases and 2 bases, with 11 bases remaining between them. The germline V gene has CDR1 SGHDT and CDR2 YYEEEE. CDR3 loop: CASSLGGGTYNEQFF. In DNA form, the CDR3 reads TGTGCCAGCAGCTTAGGAGGGGGAACCTACAATGAGCAGTTCTTC.

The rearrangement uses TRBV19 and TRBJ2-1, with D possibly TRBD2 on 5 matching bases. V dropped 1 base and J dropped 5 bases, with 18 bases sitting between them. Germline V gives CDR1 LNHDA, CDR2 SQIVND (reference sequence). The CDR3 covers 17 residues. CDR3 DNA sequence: TGTGCCAGTAGTATAGTCCCGTTTGGGAGTCCAAACAATGAGCAGTTCTTC. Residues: CASSIVPFGSPNNEQFF.

CDR3 nucleotides: TGTGCCAGCAGCTTATCAGGGGGGAGATATAGCAATCAGCCCCAGCATTTT. Protein product: CASSLSGGRYSNQPQHF. This chain links TRBV7-6 with TRBJ1-5; 7 bases fit TRBD1. The V gene's germline CDR1 is SGHVS and CDR2 FNYEAQ. The CDR3 is made up of 17 amino acids. The ends lost 2 bases at V and 0 bases at J; junction bases unmatched: 7.

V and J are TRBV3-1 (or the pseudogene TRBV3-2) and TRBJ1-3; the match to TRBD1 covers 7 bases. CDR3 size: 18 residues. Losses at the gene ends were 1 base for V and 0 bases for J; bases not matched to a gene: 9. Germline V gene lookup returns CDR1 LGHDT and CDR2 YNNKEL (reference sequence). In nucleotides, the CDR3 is TGTGCCAGCAGCCAAGGGCCACAGGGGATGGGCTCTGGAAACACCATATATTTT. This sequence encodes CASSQGPQGMGSGNTIYF.

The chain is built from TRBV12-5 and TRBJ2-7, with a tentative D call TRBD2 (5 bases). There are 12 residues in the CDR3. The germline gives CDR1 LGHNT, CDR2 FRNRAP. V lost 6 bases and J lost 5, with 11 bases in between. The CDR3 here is CASGPIANEQYF. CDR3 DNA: TGTGCTAGTGGCCCCATAGCGAACGAGCAGTACTTC. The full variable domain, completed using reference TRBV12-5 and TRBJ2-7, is DARVTQTPRHKVTEMGQEVTMRCQPILGHNTVFWYRQTMMQGLELLAYFRNRAPLDDSGMPKDRFSAEMPDATLATLKIQPSEPRDSAVYFCASGPIANEQYFGPGTRLTVT.